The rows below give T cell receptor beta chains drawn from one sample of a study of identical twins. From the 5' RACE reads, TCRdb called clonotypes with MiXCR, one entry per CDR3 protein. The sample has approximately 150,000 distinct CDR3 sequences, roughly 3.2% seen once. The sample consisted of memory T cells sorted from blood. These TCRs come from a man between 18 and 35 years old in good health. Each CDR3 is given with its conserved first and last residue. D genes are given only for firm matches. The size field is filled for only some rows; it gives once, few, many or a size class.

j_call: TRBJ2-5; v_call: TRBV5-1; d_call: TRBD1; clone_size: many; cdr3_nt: TGCGCCAGCAGCCCAGGACAGGACGCGACCCAGTACTTC; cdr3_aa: CASSPGQDATQYF
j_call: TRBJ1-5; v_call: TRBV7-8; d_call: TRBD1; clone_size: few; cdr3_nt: TGTGCCAGCAGCGCGAGGGACAGGGGGTTCCATCAGCCCCAGCATTTT; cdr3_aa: CASSARDRGFHQPQHF
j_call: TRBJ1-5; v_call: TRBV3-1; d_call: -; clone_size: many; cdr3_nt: TGTGCCAGCAGCCAAGAGAACGGCATCGATCAGCCCCAGCATTTT; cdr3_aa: CASSQENGIDQPQHF
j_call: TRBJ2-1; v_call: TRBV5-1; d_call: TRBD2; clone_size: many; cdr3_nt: TGCGCCAGCAGCTCGGAATACGGACTAGCGGCCTACAATGAGCAGTTCTTC; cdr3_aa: CASSSEYGLAAYNEQFF
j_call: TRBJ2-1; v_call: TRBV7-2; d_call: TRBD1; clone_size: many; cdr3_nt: TGTGCCAGCAGGGGACCTGGGACAGGGAGCAATGAGCAGTTCTTC; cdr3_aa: CASRGPGTGSNEQFF
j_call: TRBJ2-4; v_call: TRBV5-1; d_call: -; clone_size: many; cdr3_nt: TGCGCCAGCAGCTTGGGGACCGCACACATTCAGTACTTC; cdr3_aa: CASSLGTAHIQYF
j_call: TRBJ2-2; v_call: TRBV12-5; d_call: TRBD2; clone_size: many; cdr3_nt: TGTGCTAGTGGCCCTCCAGCGGGAGGTACCGGGGAGCTGTTTTTT; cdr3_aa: CASGPPAGGTGELFF
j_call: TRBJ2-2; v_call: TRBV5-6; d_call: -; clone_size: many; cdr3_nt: TGTGCCAGCAGCTCTGACAGGACCGGGGAGCTGTTTTTT; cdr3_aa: CASSSDRTGELFF
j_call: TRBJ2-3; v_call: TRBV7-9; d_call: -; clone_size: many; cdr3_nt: TGTGCCGGAACGAGTAGCACAGATACGCAGTATTTT; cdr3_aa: CAGTSSTDTQYF
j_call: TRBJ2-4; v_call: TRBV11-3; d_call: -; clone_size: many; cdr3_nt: TGTGCCAGCAGCAGGGAGGACATTCAGTACTTC; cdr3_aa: CASSREDIQYF
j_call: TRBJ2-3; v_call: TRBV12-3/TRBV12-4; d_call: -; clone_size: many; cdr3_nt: TGTGCCAGCAGTTTCGGGCGGACTAGCACAGATACGCAGTATTTT; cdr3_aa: CASSFGRTSTDTQYF
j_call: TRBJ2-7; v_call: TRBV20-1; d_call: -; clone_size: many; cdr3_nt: TGCAGTGCTTTATCACAAACGGCTGTTGCCTACGAGCAGTACTTC; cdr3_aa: CSALSQTAVAYEQYF
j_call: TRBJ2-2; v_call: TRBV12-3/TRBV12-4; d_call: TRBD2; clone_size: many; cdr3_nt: TGTGCCAGCAGTTTCGGGGGGGGGAACACCGGGGAGCTGTTTTTT; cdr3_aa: CASSFGGGNTGELFF
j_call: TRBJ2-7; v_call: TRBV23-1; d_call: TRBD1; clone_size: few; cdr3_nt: TGCGCCAGCAGTCAATCCGCGCCGGGACAGGGGGCCTACGAGCAGTACTTC; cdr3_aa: CASSQSAPGQGAYEQYF
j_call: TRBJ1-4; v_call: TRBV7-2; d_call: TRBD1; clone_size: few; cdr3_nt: TGTGCCAGCAGTTCACAGGGGGGAAGGGAAAAACTGTTTTTT; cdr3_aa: CASSSQGGREKLFF
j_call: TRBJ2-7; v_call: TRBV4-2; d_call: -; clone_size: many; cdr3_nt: TGTGCCAGCAGCCACCCTAGCGAGACCTACGAGCAGTACTTC; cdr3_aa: CASSHPSETYEQYF
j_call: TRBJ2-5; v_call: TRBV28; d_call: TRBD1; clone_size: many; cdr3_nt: TGTGCCAGCTGCAGGGGGCAAGAGACCCAGTACTTC; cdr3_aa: CASCRGQETQYF
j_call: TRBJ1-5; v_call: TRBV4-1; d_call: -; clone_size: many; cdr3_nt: TGCGCCAGCAGCCCCCTCGGTGATCAGCCCCAGCATTTT; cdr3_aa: CASSPLGDQPQHF
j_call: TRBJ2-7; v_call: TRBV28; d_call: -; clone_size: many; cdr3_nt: TGTGCCAGCAGTTCGGGCGGACGGCGTGGGAACTACGAGCAGTACTTC; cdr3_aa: CASSSGGRRGNYEQYF
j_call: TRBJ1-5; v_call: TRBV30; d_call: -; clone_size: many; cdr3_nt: TGTGCCTGGAGTGTACCGGCAGGATACAATCAGCCCCAGCATTTT; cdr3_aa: CAWSVPAGYNQPQHF
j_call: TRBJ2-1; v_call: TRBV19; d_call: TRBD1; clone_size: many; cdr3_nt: TGTGCCAGTAGTATGGAGGTATGGTCCGGGACAGGAAATGAGCAGTTCTTC; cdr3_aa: CASSMEVWSGTGNEQFF
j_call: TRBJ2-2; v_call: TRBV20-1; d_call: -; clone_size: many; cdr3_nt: TGCAGTGCTCGCCCGGCAGATAGGTTCGCCGGGGAGCTGTTTTTT; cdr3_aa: CSARPADRFAGELFF
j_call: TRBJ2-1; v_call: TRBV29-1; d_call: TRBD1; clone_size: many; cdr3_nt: TGCAGCGCTGTAACACAGGGGAATGAGCAGTTCTTC; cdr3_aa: CSAVTQGNEQFF
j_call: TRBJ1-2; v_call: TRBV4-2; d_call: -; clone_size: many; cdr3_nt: TGTGCCAGCAGCCAAGAAGTCCAGGATCATGGCTACACCTTC; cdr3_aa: CASSQEVQDHGYTF
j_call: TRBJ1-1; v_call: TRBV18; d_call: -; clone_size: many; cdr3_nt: TGTGCCAGCTCACCACCTGGGTGGGGTGAAGCTTTCTTT; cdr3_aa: CASSPPGWGEAFF
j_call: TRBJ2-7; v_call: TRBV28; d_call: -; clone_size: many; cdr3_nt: TGTGCCAGCAGTTCGCAGGCCCTCTGGGAGCAGTACTTC; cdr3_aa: CASSSQALWEQYF
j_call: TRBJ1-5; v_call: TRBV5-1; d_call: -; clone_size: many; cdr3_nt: TGCGCCAGCAGCTTGGGCGGGGGCGCGGAACAGCCCCAGCATTTT; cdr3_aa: CASSLGGGAEQPQHF
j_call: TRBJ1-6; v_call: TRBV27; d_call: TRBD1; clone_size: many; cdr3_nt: TGTGCCAGCAAACCCCGGGACAGTAATTCACCCCTCCACTTT; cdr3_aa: CASKPRDSNSPLHF
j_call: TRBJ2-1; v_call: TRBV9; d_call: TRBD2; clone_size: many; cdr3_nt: TGTGCCAGCAGCGTAGGACTAGCGCCCTACAATGAGCAGTTCTTC; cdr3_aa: CASSVGLAPYNEQFF
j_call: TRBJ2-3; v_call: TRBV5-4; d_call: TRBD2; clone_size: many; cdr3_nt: TGTGCCAGCAGCTTCCGGACTAGCGGGAGAACGAGTACGCAGTATTTT; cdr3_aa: CASSFRTSGRTSTQYF
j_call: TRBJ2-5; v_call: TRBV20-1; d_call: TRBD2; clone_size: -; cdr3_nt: TGCAGTGCTCTGACGACTAGCGGACAAGAGACCCAGTACTTC; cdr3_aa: CSALTTSGQETQYF
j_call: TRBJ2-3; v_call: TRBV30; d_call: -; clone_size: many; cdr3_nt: TGTGCCTGGAGTGTAACGGGGACAGATACGCAGTATTTT; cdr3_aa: CAWSVTGTDTQYF
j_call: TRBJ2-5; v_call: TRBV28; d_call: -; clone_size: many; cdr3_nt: TGTGCCAGCAGTGACCCCCCCGGCGCGGGTTCGTTGTCCCAGTACTTC; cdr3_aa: CASSDPPGAGSLSQYF
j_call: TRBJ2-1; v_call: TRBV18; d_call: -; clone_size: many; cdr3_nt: TGTGCCAGCTCATCACAAGAACACGGGGGAGAGCAGTTCTTC; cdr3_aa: CASSSQEHGGEQFF
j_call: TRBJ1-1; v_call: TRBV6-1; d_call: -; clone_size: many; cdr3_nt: TGTGCCAGCAGTCCGAGAGGGAAGAACACTGAAGCTTTCTTT; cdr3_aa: CASSPRGKNTEAFF
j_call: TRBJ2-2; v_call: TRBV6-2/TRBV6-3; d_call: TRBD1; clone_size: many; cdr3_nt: TGTGCCAGCAGAAAAACAGGGGGCGCGAACACCGGGGAGCTGTTTTTT; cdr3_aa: CASRKTGGANTGELFF